A selection of T cell receptor beta chains follows, all from one sample in a study of T cells after yellow fever vaccination. TCRdb re-called the 5' RACE reads through MiXCR, storing one row per CDR3 protein. Of more than 65,000 distinct CDR3 sequences listed, about an eighth were seen once; the top ten hold roughly 25%. The starting material was CD8+ T cells not binding an NS4B(214-222) dextramer, sorted from PBMCs, obtained roughly 20 days after the first yellow fever vaccination. These receptor sequences come from a man between 18 and 35 years old who received the YFV17D yellow fever vaccine. CDR3s include the opening cysteine and the closing phenylalanine or tryptophan. D genes are given only for firm matches. Not all rows give a size; the values are once, few, many and, for expanded clones, a class.

v_call	d_call	j_call	clone_size	cdr3_nt	cdr3_aa
TRBV12-3/TRBV12-4	NA	TRBJ2-5	NA	TGTGCCAGCAGCCCTTGGGTAGGGGCCCGGCACCAAGAGACCCAGTACTTC	CASSPWVGARHQETQYF
TRBV6-5	NA	TRBJ2-7	NA	TGTGCCAGCAGTTTGGGCGAGGTCACGGATCAGTACGAGCAGTACTTC	CASSLGEVTDQYEQYF
TRBV20-1	TRBD2	TRBJ2-3	NA	TGCAGTGCTAGCGGGGGGGCGATAGATACGCAGTATTTT	CSASGGAIDTQYF
TRBV20-1	NA	TRBJ1-1	NA	TGCAGTGCTAGAGATGTAACGGAACTAAACACTGAAGCTTTCTTT	CSARDVTELNTEAFF
TRBV7-9	NA	TRBJ2-1	NA	TGTGCCAGCAGCCCAGTTGCCTTCAATGAGCAGTTCTTC	CASSPVAFNEQFF
TRBV5-1	NA	TRBJ1-2	NA	TGCGCCAGCAGAACGGACGCTAACTATGGCTACACCTTC	CASRTDANYGYTF
TRBV25-1	TRBD1	TRBJ1-1	few	TGTGCCAGCGTCAGGGGGACTGAAGCTTTCTTT	CASVRGTEAFF
TRBV6-2/TRBV6-3	TRBD1	TRBJ2-2	NA	TGTGCCAGCACTTTGACCGGGACAGGGAGGACCGGGGAGCTGTTTTTT	CASTLTGTGRTGELFF
TRBV7-9	NA	TRBJ2-1	few	TGTGCCAGCAGCTTACTGGGGATAACCAATGAGCAGTTCTTC	CASSLLGITNEQFF
TRBV11-2	NA	TRBJ1-1	many	TGTGCCAGCAGCTTACAGAACACTGAAGCTTTCTTT	CASSLQNTEAFF
TRBV2	TRBD1	TRBJ2-7	once	TGTGCCAGCAGTGAATTGGGACAGAGCTCCTACGAGCAGTACTTC	CASSELGQSSYEQYF
TRBV20-1	NA	TRBJ2-1	NA	TGCAGTGCGAATGAAGGAATTAGAGATGAGCAGTTCTTC	CSANEGIRDEQFF
TRBV6-5	NA	TRBJ2-1	few	TGTGCCAGCAGTTTTTCTGTAGGGGGAACCTACAATGAGCAGTTCTTC	CASSFSVGGTYNEQFF
TRBV6-2/TRBV6-3	NA	TRBJ2-7	few	TGTGCCAGCAGTTACTGGGCGGCCACCTACGAGCAGTACTTC	CASSYWAATYEQYF
TRBV7-3	NA	TRBJ2-2	few	TGTGCCAGCAGCTTAACGATTGAAGGGGCGAACACCGGGGAGCTGTTTTTT	CASSLTIEGANTGELFF
TRBV10-2	NA	TRBJ2-3	once	TGCGCCAGCAGTGAGCCGCTACTTGGTGAAAAGGATGTTGCAGATACGCAGTATTTT	CASSEPLLGEKDVADTQYF
TRBV15	NA	TRBJ2-5	few	TGTGCCACCAGCCAAGCTTTGGGGATTACCCACCAAGAGACCCAGTACTTC	CATSQALGITHQETQYF
TRBV4-1	NA	TRBJ1-4	few	TGCGCCAGCAGCCAAGATATGGGGATCGCTAATGAAAAACTGTTTTTT	CASSQDMGIANEKLFF
TRBV7-2	NA	TRBJ2-4	few	TGTGCCAGCAGCCCGTTCTTAGCGGAACTAGCCAAAAACATTCAGTACTTC	CASSPFLAELAKNIQYF
TRBV29-1	TRBD1	TRBJ2-2	few	TGCAGCGTTGCAGGGGGCCTCACCGGGGAGCTGTTTTTT	CSVAGGLTGELFF
TRBV14	NA	TRBJ2-7	few	TGTGCCAGCAGCCAAGTCCGGGACACCTCCTACGAGCAGTACTTC	CASSQVRDTSYEQYF
TRBV11-2	NA	TRBJ2-2	few	TGTGCCAGCAGCTCTATCTCCGAGCTGTTTTTT	CASSSISELFF
TRBV20-1	NA	TRBJ2-2	few	TGCAGTGCCGGAAGCGGGACAGGAGAAACCGGGGAGCTGTTTTTT	CSAGSGTGETGELFF
TRBV27	NA	TRBJ2-1	few	TGTGCCAGCAGTTCAACTTTTGAGCAGTTCTTC	CASSSTFEQFF
TRBV10-2	NA	TRBJ2-7	few	TGCGCCAGCAGTGATCAGACGGGGCAGGATGAGCAGTACTTC	CASSDQTGQDEQYF
TRBV11-2	NA	TRBJ2-5	few	TGTGCCAGCAGCTTAAGGAGAGAGACCCAGTACTTC	CASSLRRETQYF
TRBV4-1	NA	TRBJ1-4	NA	TGCGCCAGCAGCCACCAGGGAGCGGGCGGCGAAAAACTGTTTTTT	CASSHQGAGGEKLFF
TRBV7-3	NA	TRBJ2-2	NA	TGTGCCAGCAGCTTAAGCGGATATCCATCGAACACCGGGGAGCTGTTTTTT	CASSLSGYPSNTGELFF
TRBV4-1	NA	TRBJ2-2	many	TGCGCCAGCAGACCGTTCACCGGGGAGCTGTTTTTT	CASRPFTGELFF
TRBV19	NA	TRBJ2-6	few	TGTGCCAGTACCAGGGGCTCAGGGGCCAACGTCCTGACTTTC	CASTRGSGANVLTF
TRBV4-2	TRBD2	TRBJ2-3	many	TGTGCCAGCAGCCAAGATCAGGGACTAGGCGCAGATACGCAGTATTTT	CASSQDQGLGADTQYF
TRBV5-1	TRBD2	TRBJ2-1	few	TGCGCCAGCAGCTTGGGACTAGCGGGGTCTGGTGGGGATGAGCAGTTCTTC	CASSLGLAGSGGDEQFF
TRBV4-1	NA	TRBJ2-7	NA	TGCGCCAGCAGCCAAGATATGAAGGATTACGAGCAGTACTTC	CASSQDMKDYEQYF
TRBV19	TRBD1	TRBJ1-4	NA	TGTGCCTCCAACAGGGGAGAAGGGGAAAAACTGTTTTTT	CASNRGEGEKLFF